The entry that follows covers one T cell receptor beta chain sequence. TCRdb itself ran the reads through MiXCR, one entry per CDR3 protein. Among 510,000 or so distinct CDR3 sequences, more than 25% were seen once, and the ten largest hold about 12%. In germline, CDR1 is SGHVS, CDR2 FNYEAQ. This CDR3 region has 16 residues. With V trimmed by 6 bases and J by 7 bases, 14 bases remained unmatched. The sample comes from a study of T cell repertoires in cytomegalovirus infection. The sample comprised PBMCs. This clonotype was sampled from a human donor in good health (CMV status not recorded). Some clones in this sample may be carry-over from other donors' samples. The chain recombines TRBV7-6 with TRBJ2-3; 9 bases agree with TRBD2. The CDR3 spells CASRPQVTSGSNTQYF. The DNA of the CDR3 is TGTGCCAGCAGGCCTCAGGTGACTAGCGGAAGCAATACGCAGTATTTT.